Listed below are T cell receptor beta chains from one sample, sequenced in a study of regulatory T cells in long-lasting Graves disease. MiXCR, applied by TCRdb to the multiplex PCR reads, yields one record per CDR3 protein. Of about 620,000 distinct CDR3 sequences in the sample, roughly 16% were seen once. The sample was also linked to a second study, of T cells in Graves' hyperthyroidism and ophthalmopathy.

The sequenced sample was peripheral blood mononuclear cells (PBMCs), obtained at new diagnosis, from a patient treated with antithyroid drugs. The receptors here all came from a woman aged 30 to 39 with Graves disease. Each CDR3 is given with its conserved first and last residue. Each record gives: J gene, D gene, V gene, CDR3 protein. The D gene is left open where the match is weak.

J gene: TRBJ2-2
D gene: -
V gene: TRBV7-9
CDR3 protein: CASSVEKLFF

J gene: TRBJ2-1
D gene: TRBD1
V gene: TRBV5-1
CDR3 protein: CASSPTGQDNSYNEQFF

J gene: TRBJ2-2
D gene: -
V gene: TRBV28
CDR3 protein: CASSFLGQRNTGELFF

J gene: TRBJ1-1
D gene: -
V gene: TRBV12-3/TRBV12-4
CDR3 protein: CASSRQRDTEAFF

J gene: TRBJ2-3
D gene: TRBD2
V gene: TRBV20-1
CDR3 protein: CSARASGSADTQCF

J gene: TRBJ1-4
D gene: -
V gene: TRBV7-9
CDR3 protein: CASSPHANNEKLFF

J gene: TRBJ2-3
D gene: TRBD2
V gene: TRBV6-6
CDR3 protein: CASSYSQRGHTDTQYF

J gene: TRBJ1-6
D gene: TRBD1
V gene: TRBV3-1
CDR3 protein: CASSPSTGGNSPLHF

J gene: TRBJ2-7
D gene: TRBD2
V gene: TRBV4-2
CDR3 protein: CASSQDSSGRRSYEQYF

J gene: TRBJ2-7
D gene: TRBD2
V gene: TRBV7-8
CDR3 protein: CASSEETPGTSGSYEQYF

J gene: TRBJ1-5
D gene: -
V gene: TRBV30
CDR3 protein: CAWSYGLDPSNQPQHF

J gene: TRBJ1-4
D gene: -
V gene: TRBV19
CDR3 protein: CASRSTPNEKLFF

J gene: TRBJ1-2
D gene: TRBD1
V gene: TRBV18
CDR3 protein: CASSLDLTGLGYTF

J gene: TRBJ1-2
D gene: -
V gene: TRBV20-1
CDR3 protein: CSGGPPPMGYTF

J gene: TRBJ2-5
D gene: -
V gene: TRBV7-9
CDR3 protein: CATARSLATGLALQETQYF

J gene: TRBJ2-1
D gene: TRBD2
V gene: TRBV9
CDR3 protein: CASTQAGASSYNEQFF

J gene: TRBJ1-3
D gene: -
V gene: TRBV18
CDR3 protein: CASSPQEGSGNTIYF

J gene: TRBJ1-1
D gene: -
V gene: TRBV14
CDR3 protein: CASSQVVSGYTEAFF

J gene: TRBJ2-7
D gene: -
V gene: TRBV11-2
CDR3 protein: CASSMITRNYEQYF

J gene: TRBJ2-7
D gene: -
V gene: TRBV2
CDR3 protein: CASNGTPVGEQYF

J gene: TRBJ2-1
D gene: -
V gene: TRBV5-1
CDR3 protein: CASSVGSYNEQFF

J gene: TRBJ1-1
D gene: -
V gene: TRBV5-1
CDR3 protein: CASSFDLMGADAFF

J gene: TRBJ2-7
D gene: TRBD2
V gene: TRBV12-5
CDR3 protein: CASGLVLAGVSIEQYF

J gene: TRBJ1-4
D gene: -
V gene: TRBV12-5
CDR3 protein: CASGLIFRTNEKLFF

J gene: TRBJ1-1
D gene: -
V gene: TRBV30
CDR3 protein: CARKSNLQGEAFF

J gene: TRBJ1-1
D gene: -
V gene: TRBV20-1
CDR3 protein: CSAVTGTSNTEAFF

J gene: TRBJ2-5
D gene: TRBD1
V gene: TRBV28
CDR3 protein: CASSSWTGGGETQYF

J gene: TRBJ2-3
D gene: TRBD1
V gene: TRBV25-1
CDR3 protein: CASSAHPGQGIDDTQYF

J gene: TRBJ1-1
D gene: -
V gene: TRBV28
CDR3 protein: CASRLTGSEAFF

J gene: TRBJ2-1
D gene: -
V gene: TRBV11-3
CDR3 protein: CASGQRNNEQFF

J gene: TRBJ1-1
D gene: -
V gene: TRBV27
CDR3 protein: CASSDHTQAMNTEAFF

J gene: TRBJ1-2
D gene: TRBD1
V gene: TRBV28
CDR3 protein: CASSLDRGRRSGYTF

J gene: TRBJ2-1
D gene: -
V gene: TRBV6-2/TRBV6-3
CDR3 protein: CASSERGRGSSYNEQFF

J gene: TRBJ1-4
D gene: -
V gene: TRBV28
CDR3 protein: CASSPIGRGGNEKLFF

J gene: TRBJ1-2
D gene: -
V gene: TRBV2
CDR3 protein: CASSEWRGDSYGYTF

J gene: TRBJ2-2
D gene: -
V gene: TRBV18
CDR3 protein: CASSPRGGELFF

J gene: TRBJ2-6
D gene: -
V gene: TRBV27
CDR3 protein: CASRRLDGANVLTF

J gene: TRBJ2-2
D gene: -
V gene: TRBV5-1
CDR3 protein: CASSLVTGNTGELFF

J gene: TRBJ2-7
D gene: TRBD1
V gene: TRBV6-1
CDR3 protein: CASSEAGTGAHEQYF

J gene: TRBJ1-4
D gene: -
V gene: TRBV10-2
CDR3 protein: CASSADRANEKLFF

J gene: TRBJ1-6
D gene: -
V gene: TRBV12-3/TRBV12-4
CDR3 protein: CASSGTRDKGFGVNSPLHF

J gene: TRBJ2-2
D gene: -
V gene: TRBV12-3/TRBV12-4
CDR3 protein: CASSQGTWAGELFF

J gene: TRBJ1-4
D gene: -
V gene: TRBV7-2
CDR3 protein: CASSLGFRSANEKLFF

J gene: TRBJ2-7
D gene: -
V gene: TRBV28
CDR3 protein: CASLPYRGFSSYEQYF

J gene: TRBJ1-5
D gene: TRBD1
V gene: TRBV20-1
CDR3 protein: CSASGLTGGGYQPQHF

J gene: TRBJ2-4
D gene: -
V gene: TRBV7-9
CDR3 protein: CASQLLEENIQYF

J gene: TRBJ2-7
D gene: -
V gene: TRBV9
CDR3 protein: CASSVGVGNEQYF

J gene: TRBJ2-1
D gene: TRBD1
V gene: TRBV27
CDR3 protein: CASRTGTSSYNEQLF

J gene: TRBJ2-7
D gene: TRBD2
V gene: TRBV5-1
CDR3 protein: CASRLAGHYEQYF